Listed here is a single T cell receptor (beta chain). Its antigen is currently unknown. Every one of the patients relapsed after autologous stem cell transplantation (brentuximab vedotin exposure was variable). Researchers pulled CD8+ T cells out of thawed PBMCs using magnetic negative selection. This specimen belongs to a study of PD-1 blockade in classical Hodgkin lymphoma. Study details: Nivolumab 3 mg/kg was given intravenously every 2 weeks.

Study-level points and caveats: No one has yet defined what causes the repertoire differences, which may be disease activity or prior therapy. While CD8+ TCR diversity did not rise significantly by C4D1, CD4+ TCR diversity did.

Clones were read by immunoSEQ multiplex PCR, and TCRdb kept only the in-frame ones, dropping some. This sample yields around 13,000 clones, of which roughly 84% are seen a single time; approximately 25% belongs to the top ten. CDR1 is SEHNR and CDR2 is FQNEAQ in the germline V gene (reference sequence). The CDR3 has 13 amino acids. The germline V and J ends were trimmed by 5 bases and 2 bases, with 10 bases remaining between them. The sequence came from a human donor with classical Hodgkin lymphoma. Sequenced material: CD8+ T cells from blood, taken at baseline. The chain employs TRBV7-9 and TRBJ2-7; tentatively, D is TRBD2 (5 bases). In DNA, the CDR3 is TGTGCCAGCAGCAGCGGCTTAACCTACGAGCAGTACTTC. It encodes CASSSGLTYEQYF.